Following are 23 T cell receptor beta chains from one sample sequenced in a study of blood T cell repertoires in COVID-19. Repertoires were generated with immunoSEQ multiplex PCR, while TCRdb's copy carries only in-frame clones and drops some. The sample holds fewer than 55,000 clones, 80% to 85% seen once. The source material was peripheral blood. The source is a human donor with acute or convalescent COVID-19. The donor label of this sample is uncertain.

This chain joins TRBV28 and TRBJ2-2, with unresolved D. Germline V gene data show CDR1 as MDHEN and CDR2 as SYDVKM. The ends were cut back, 8 bases at V and 4 bases at J, with 14 bases in the middle. CDR3 size: 14 residues. This chain's CDR3 is CASCRGQCTGELFF. As DNA, the CDR3 is TGTGCCAGCTGCAGAGGTCAGTGCACCGGGGAGCTGTTTTTT.

The V and J genes are TRBV19 and TRBJ1-1, with D maybe TRBD1 (5 bases). Germline lookup yields CDR1 LNHDA and CDR2 SQIVND (reference sequence). CDR3 length: 13 amino acids. Trimming took off 3 bases at V and 6 bases at J, with 11 bases between the two ends. CDR3 sequence reads: CASSIQGFAEAFF. The CDR3 bases are TGTGCCAGTAGTATTCAGGGATTTGCTGAAGCTTTCTTT.

The V call is TRBV7-2, the J call TRBJ1-2; D uncertain. The germline V gene encodes CDR1 SGHTA and CDR2 FQGNSA. The CDR3 is 14 residues long. V was cut by 6 bases and J by 3 bases, with 14 bases left in between. The CDR3 is CASSFLVDYYGYTF. In nucleotides, the CDR3 is TGTGCCAGCAGTTTTTTGGTGGACTACTATGGCTACACCTTC.

V gene TRBV11-3 combines with J gene TRBJ1-1; 7 bases match TRBD1. From germline, CDR1 is SGHNT and CDR2 YENEEA. V shed 5 bases and J 0 bases; nucleotides not matched to a gene: 6. The CDR3 contains 15 residues. CDR3 sequence (DNA): TGTGCCAGCAGCGCAACCGGGACAGTGAACACTGAAGCTTTCTTT. Translation gives CASSATGTVNTEAFF.

This chain connects TRBV7-9 to TRBJ1-6; D is perhaps TRBD1 (5 bases). The V gene's germline CDR1 is SEHNR and CDR2 FQNEAQ (reference sequence). Trimming shortened V by 5 bases and J by 4 bases, and 12 bases separated the two germline ends. This CDR3 comprises 15 residues. The CDR3 spells CASSRETGYNSPLHF. CDR3 nucleotides: TGTGCCAGCAGCCGCGAAACAGGTTATAATTCACCCCTCCACTTT.

The rearrangement uses TRBV14 and TRBJ2-3, with TRBD2 matching 7 bases. After removal of 3 bases from V and 0 bases from J, the junction contained 3 bases not matched to a gene. The CDR3 extends over 15 amino acids. Germline V gives CDR1 SGHDN, CDR2 FVKESK. The CDR3 here is CASSQGSGSTDTQYF. In DNA, the CDR3 is TGTGCCAGCAGCCAGGGTAGCGGGAGCACAGATACGCAGTATTTT.

V and J are TRBV7-2 and TRBJ1-3; D uncertain. V lost 4 bases and J 0 bases, leaving 10 bases between the germline ends. This CDR3 is built from 15 residues. Germline CDR1 and CDR2: SGHTA and FQGNSA. CDR3 loop: CASSSLSSSGNTIYF. The CDR3 DNA follows: TGTGCCAGCAGCTCCTTGAGTTCCTCTGGAAACACCATATATTTT.

DNA of the CDR3: TGTGCCAGCAGCACCCAGCGGGAGACCACAGATACGCAGTATTTT. Its translation is CASSTQRETTDTQYF. The chain joins TRBV4-2 to TRBJ2-3, with TRBD2 matching 8 bases. The CDR3 spans 15 residues. J was trimmed by 2 bases and V by 5 bases; bases with no gene match: 6. CDR1 LGHNA and CDR2 YNFKEQ come from the germline V gene.

The V gene is TRBV28, the J gene TRBJ1-2; 8 bases are a match to TRBD1. Germline loops: CDR1 MDHEN, CDR2 SYDVKM. V was pared by 2 bases and J by 7 bases, with 9 bases of the junction left unmatched. The CDR3 is 15 residues long. CDR3 in DNA: TGTGCCAGCAGTTTAGAGGACAGGGTTGCCCGTGGCTACACCTTC. Translation: CASSLEDRVARGYTF.

In this sample, this clone turned up a few times. The chain carries TRBV29-1 and TRBJ2-1; a possible D gene is TRBD1 (5 bases). The CDR3 runs 14 residues. V was pared by 7 bases and J by 3 bases, with 16 bases between. Germline-derived CDR1 and CDR2 are SQVTM and ANQGSEA. The CDR3 DNA reads TGCAGCGCCCCCCTTTGGGGCAGCTACAATGAGCAGTTCTTC. This codes for CSAPLWGSYNEQFF.

This clone is a singleton in its sample. The rearrangement links TRBV2 to TRBJ2-7; the match to TRBD1 covers 9 bases. The CDR3 consists of 17 residues. Unmatched junction bases numbered 10, after V lost 0 bases and J lost 4 bases. In germline, CDR1 is SNHLY, CDR2 FYNNEI. The CDR3 coding sequence is TGTGCCAGCAGTGAAGCACCCCTCGACAGGGGGACTTACGAGCAGTACTTC. It yields the protein CASSEAPLDRGTYEQYF.

V and J are TRBV6-5 and TRBJ1-1, with D unclear. This CDR3 comprises 15 residues. Germline-derived CDR1 and CDR2 are MNHEY and SVGAGI. V gave up 4 bases and J gave up 3 bases, with 15 bases separating them. The CDR3 bases are TGTGCCAGCAGTTTCAGTCGGGTTTCGTACACTGAAGCTTTCTTT. Residues: CASSFSRVSYTEAFF.

This sequence joins TRBV5-6 and TRBJ2-3; D may be TRBD1 (6 bases). The CDR3 length is 16 residues. The V gene lost 3 bases and the J gene lost 5 bases, with 19 bases spanning the gap. Per germline, CDR1 SGHDT and CDR2 YYEEEE. The chain's CDR3 is CASSSQGPLAVDTQYF. The CDR3 bases are TGTGCCAGCAGCTCACAGGGCCCGCTTGCCGTAGATACGCAGTATTTT.

V usage is TRBV7-8 and J usage is TRBJ1-2, with D possibly being TRBD1 (6 bases). The CDR3 spans 14 residues. Trimming left V 5 bases short and J 8 bases short, with 18 bases between. Germline loops: CDR1 SGHVS, CDR2 FQNEAQ. CDR3 in DNA: TGTGCCAGCAGCACCCACGCGGGGGCAGGAGGCTACACCTTC. Translated, it gives CASSTHAGAGGYTF.

This clone was seen just once. The chain carries TRBV19 and TRBJ1-1, with D tentatively TRBD1 (6 bases). Per the germline V gene, CDR1 is LNHDA and CDR2 is SQIVND (reference sequence). Trimming removed 1 base from V and 6 bases from J, with 12 bases in between. CDR3 length equals 14 residues. The CDR3 spells CASSIVTGMAEAFF. The CDR3 DNA follows: TGTGCCAGTAGTATAGTTACAGGGATGGCTGAAGCTTTCTTT.

This clone appeared a few times. The CDR3 here is CASSQTFQGKGYTF. The CDR3 DNA reads as TGTGCCAGCAGCCAAACCTTCCAGGGGAAAGGCTACACCTTC. The chain is built from TRBV7-9 and TRBJ1-2, with a possible D match to TRBD1 (6 bases). Germline CDR1 is SEHNR and CDR2 is FQNEAQ (reference sequence). Trimming pared 5 bases from V and 8 bases from J, leaving 18 bases between. The CDR3 is 14 residues long.

CDR3 coding DNA: TGTGCCAGCAGGGACGACAGGGGTAACTATGGCTACACCTTC. It yields the protein CASRDDRGNYGYTF. The V and J genes are TRBV2 and TRBJ1-2; TRBD1 matches at 8 bases. The CDR3 spans 14 residues. The germline V gene has CDR1 SNHLY and CDR2 FYNNEI. Germline trimming cut 6 bases from V and 1 base from J; bases unmatched to any gene: 4.

This chain connects TRBV19 to TRBJ2-7; TRBD2 matches at 9 bases. V shed 1 base and J 3 bases; nucleotides not matched to a gene: 4. The CDR3 covers 15 residues. Germline CDR1 reads LNHDA; CDR2 reads SQIVND (reference sequence). CDR3: CASSIGLAVYYEQYF. The CDR3 region has the DNA TGTGCCAGTAGTATAGGACTAGCGGTATACTACGAGCAGTACTTC.

The chain combines TRBV5-4 with TRBJ2-7; the match to TRBD2 covers 12 bases. The CDR3 contains 16 residues. CDR1 is SGHNT and CDR2 is YYREEE in the germline V gene (reference sequence). J was trimmed by 3 bases and V by 4 bases; bases with no gene match: 8. CDR3 in amino acids: CASSRGGLAGLYEQYF. The CDR3 DNA sequence: TGTGCCAGCAGCAGGGGGGGACTAGCGGGTCTCTACGAGCAGTACTTC.

V and J are TRBV5-1 and TRBJ2-7; no definite D call. V was shortened by 0 bases and J by 2 bases, with 9 bases between the two germline ends. The CDR3 is 14 amino acids. Germline assignment: CDR1 SGHRS and CDR2 YFSETQ. The CDR3 is CASSLDQLTYEQYF. CDR3 DNA: TGCGCCAGCAGCTTGGATCAGTTAACCTACGAGCAGTACTTC.

Only one count was recorded for this clone. The chain joins TRBV19 to TRBJ2-3; 7 bases fit TRBD1. The V gene's germline CDR1 is LNHDA and CDR2 SQIVND (reference sequence). V lost 3 bases, J lost 3 bases, and 6 bases stayed unmatched. The CDR3 spans 15 residues. The DNA for the CDR3 is TGTGCCAGTAGTATCTGGGCAGGGGGAACAGATACGCAGTATTTT. Translating gives CASSIWAGGTDTQYF.

The gene calls are TRBV19 and TRBJ1-1; 11 bases agree with TRBD1. CDR3 length: 15 amino acids. The junction had 9 bases not matched to a gene; V was cut back by 5 bases and J by 7 bases. Germline-derived CDR1 and CDR2 are LNHDA and SQIVND (reference sequence). CDR3 protein: CASSPQDRGLDEAFF. The CDR3 DNA follows: TGTGCCAGTAGTCCCCAGGACAGGGGGCTTGATGAAGCTTTCTTT.

The CDR3 coding sequence is TGTGCCAGTAGTAGTCAGAGAGGAACTGAAGCTTTCTTT. Protein: CASSSQRGTEAFF. The chain uses TRBV19 and TRBJ1-1, with D unclear. This CDR3 contains 13 residues. Germline CDR1 LNHDA, CDR2 SQIVND (reference sequence). V gave up 4 bases and J gave up 5 bases, with 11 bases separating them.